This is a list of T cell receptor beta chains from one sample in a study of identical twins. TCRdb re-analysed the 5' RACE reads in MiXCR, keeping a single row per CDR3 protein. The sample consists of roughly 750,000 distinct CDR3 sequences, approximately 22% of them appearing once. The data were also submitted as part of a second study, on T cells expressing NK-cell markers.

Sequenced sample: PBMCs. These receptors were collected from a woman younger than 35 in good health. Each CDR3 is given with its conserved first and last residue. A D gene is named only where the DNA matches it firmly. Only part of the rows carry a size: once, few, many, or a class if the clone is expanded.

d_call	j_call	v_call	clone_size	cdr3_aa	cdr3_nt
TRBD2	TRBJ2-3	TRBV28	.	CASSFSGGAINTQYF	TGTGCCAGCAGTTTTAGCGGGGGGGCCATAAATACGCAGTATTTT
.	TRBJ2-7	TRBV9	.	CASSRDGRTYEQYF	TGTGCCAGCAGCAGGGACGGACGCACCTACGAGCAGTACTTC
.	TRBJ2-6	TRBV18	.	CASSPEGGVLTF	TGTGCCAGCTCACCGGAGGGGGGAGTCCTGACTTTC
.	TRBJ2-1	TRBV27	few	CASSSTHDGISYNEQFF	TGTGCCAGCAGTTCCACCCACGACGGCATCTCCTACAATGAGCAGTTCTTC
.	TRBJ2-1	TRBV21-1	.	CASSKVAGGSSYNEQFF	.
TRBD2	TRBJ2-1	TRBV20-1	few	CSARSSGINEQFF	TGCAGTGCTAGGTCTAGCGGGATTAATGAGCAGTTCTTC
.	TRBJ2-7	TRBV7-3	few	CASSLSGATNYEQYF	TGTGCCAGCAGCTTGTCGGGAGCGACAAACTACGAGCAGTACTTC
TRBD2	TRBJ2-5	TRBV7-9	few	CASSFSGGTQETQYF	TGTGCCAGCAGCTTCAGCGGGGGGACTCAAGAGACCCAGTACTTC
.	TRBJ2-5	TRBV6-1	once	CASSALGGVETQYF	TGTGCCAGCAGTGCCCTCGGAGGGGTCGAGACCCAGTACTTC
.	TRBJ2-1	TRBV15	.	CATSSGGGSGFF	TGTGCCACCAGCTCCGGTGGGGGTAGCGGGTTCTTC
.	TRBJ1-6	TRBV19	many	CASRNQANNSPLHF	TGTGCCAGCCGAAATCAGGCTAATAATTCACCCCTCCACTTT
.	TRBJ2-4	TRBV12-3/TRBV12-4	many	CASSFDPPNIQYF	TGTGCCAGCAGTTTCGACCCCCCAAACATTCAGTACTTC
.	TRBJ2-7	TRBV5-1	.	CASSLDRDTAYEQYF	TGCGCCAGCAGCTTGGACCGGGACACCGCCTACGAGCAGTACTTC
.	TRBJ2-7	TRBV12-3/TRBV12-4	once	CASVTPYEQYF	TGTGCCAGCGTCACTCCCTACGAGCAGTACTTC
TRBD2	TRBJ2-5	TRBV29-1	few	CSVEGLAGPSETQYF	TGCAGCGTGGAGGGACTAGCGGGGCCCAGTGAGACCCAGTACTTC
TRBD1	TRBJ1-2	TRBV20-1	medium-sized	CSARGQGAYYGYTF	TGCAGTGCTAGGGGACAGGGGGCATATTATGGCTACACCTTC
.	TRBJ2-7	TRBV27	.	CASKTGNNFVEQYF	TGTGCCAGCAAGACCGGGAACAATTTCGTCGAGCAGTACTTC
.	TRBJ2-3	TRBV20-1	many	CSAGGNTQYF	TGCAGTGCTGGAGGGAATACGCAGTATTTT
.	TRBJ2-3	TRBV20-1	few	CSAGPVRLTDTQYF	TGCAGTGCTGGTCCAGTACGCCTTACAGATACGCAGTATTTT
TRBD2	TRBJ2-2	TRBV4-3	.	CASSQGIMRLASNTGELFF	TGCGCCAGCAGCCAAGGCATTATGAGACTAGCGTCGAACACCGGGGAGCTGTTTTTT